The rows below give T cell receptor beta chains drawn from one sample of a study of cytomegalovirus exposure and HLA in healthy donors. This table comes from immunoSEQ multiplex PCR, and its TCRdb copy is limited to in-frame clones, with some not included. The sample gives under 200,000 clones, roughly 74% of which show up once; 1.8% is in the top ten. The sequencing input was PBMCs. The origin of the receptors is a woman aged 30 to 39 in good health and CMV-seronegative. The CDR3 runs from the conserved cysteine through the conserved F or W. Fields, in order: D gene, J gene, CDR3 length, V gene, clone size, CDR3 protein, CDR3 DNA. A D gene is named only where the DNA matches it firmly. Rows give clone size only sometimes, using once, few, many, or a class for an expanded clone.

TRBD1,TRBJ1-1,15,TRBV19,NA,CASRELRGLNTEAFF,TGTGCCAGTAGAGAGCTCAGGGGGCTGAACACTGAAGCTTTCTTT
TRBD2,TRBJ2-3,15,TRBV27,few,CASSFLSGIVDTQYF,TGTGCCAGCAGTTTTCTTAGCGGGATCGTGGATACGCAGTATTTT
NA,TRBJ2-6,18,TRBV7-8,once,CASSSRDKGYSGANVLTF,TGTGCCAGCAGCTCCCGGGACAAGGGGTACTCTGGGGCCAACGTCCTGACTTTC
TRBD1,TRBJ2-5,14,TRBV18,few,CASSRTGDPETQYF,TGTGCCAGCTCACGAACAGGGGATCCAGAGACCCAGTACTTC
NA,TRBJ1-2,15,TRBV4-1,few,CASSQNQPGGYGYTF,TGCGCCAGCAGCCAAAATCAGCCAGGCGGGTATGGCTACACCTTC
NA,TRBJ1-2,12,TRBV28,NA,CASGPANYGYTF,TGTGCCAGCGGGCCAGCTAACTATGGCTACACCTTC
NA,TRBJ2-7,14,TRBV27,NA,CASSLSAGRREQYF,TGTGCCAGCAGTTTATCGGCGGGTAGACGCGAGCAGTACTTC
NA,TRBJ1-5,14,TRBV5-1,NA,CASSFRGEDQPQHF,TGCGCCAGCAGTTTTCGGGGGGAGGATCAGCCCCAGCATTTT
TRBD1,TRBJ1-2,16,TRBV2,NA,CASSGDRLRTNYGYTF,TGTGCCAGCAGTGGGGACAGACTTAGGACTAACTATGGCTACACCTTC
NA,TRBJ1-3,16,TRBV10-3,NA,CAISAAGQFSGNTIYF,TGTGCCATCAGTGCCGCCGGACAATTCTCTGGAAACACCATATATTTT
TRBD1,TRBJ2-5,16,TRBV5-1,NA,CASTPGQSISQETQYF,TGCGCCAGCACACCGGGACAGTCTATATCTCAAGAGACCCAGTACTTC